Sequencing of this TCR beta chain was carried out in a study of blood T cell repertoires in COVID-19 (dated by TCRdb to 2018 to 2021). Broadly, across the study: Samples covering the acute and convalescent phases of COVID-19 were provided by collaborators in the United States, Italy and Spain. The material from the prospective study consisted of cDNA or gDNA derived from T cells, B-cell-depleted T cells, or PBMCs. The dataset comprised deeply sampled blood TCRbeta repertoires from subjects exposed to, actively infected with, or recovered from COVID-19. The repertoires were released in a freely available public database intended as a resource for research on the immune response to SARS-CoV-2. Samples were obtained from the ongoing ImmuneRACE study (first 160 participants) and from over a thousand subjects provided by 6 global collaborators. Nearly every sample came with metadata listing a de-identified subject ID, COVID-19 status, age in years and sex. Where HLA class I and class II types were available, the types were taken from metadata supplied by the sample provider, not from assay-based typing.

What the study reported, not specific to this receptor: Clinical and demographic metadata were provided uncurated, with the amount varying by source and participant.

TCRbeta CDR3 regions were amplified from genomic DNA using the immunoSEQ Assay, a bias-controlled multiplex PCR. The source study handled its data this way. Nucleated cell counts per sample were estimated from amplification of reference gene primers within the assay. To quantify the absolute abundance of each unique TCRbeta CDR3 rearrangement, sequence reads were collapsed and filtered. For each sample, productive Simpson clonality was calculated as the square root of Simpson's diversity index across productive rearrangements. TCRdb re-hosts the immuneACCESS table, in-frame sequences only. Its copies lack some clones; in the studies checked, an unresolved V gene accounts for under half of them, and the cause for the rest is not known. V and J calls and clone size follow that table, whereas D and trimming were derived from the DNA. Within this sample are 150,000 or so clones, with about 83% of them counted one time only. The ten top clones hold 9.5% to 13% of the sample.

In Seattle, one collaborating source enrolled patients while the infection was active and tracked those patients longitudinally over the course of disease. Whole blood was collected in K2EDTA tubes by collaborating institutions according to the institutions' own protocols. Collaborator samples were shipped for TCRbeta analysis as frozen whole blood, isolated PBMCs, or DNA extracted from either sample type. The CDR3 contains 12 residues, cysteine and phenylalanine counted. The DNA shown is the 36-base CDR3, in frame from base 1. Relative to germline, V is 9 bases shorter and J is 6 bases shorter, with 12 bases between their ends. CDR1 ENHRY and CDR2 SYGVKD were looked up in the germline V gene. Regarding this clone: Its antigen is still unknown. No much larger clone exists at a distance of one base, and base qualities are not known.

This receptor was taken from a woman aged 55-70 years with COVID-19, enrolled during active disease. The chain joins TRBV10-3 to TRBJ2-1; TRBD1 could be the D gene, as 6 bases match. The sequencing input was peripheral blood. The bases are TGTGCCATTTCACAGGGCTCCAATGAGCAGTTCTTC. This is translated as CAISQGSNEQFF.